This T cell receptor (beta chain) was captured in a study of long-term antiretroviral therapy in people with HIV. Study-level points and caveats: Patients on ART gained diversity, which nonetheless stayed below transplant donor controls. Clonal expansions arising prior to ART prevailed in the repertoire at every time point. Older ART regimens may have been in use when blood was drawn between the mid-2000s and the late 2010s.

The samples, holding about 1-11 million cryopreserved PBMC, were thawed before DNA extraction was carried out. With respect to this clone: Its antigen is undetermined.

The CDR3 is 16 amino acids. The V end lost 2 bases, the J end lost 1 base, and 15 bases lay between the germline ends. The V gene's germline CDR1 is MGHRA and CDR2 YSYEKL. Runs used v3.0 of the immunoSEQ assay and were done at survey level. Repertoires were generated with immunoSEQ multiplex PCR, while TCRdb's copy carries only in-frame clones and drops some. The sample carries tens of thousands of clones, approximately 80% recorded once. The chain uses TRBV4-1 and TRBJ2-7, with D hard to call. This receptor was taken from a woman aged 35 to 49 with HIV. Sequencing used unsorted PBMCs, obtained 1.2 years after starting antiretroviral therapy. CDR3 nucleotides: TGCGCCAGCAGCCAAAGTTTCGGTAGCCTTTCCTACGAGCAGTACTTC. Translating gives CASSQSFGSLSYEQYF.